The following is a T cell receptor (beta chain) sequence with its context. Its matching antigen is unknown. Each donor was healthy, and each was a bone marrow donor. The sample comes from a study of cytomegalovirus exposure and HLA in healthy donors. Study information: An early data release held 79 million or so unique TCRs from HLA-typed donors. General observations from the study: In a later analysis, an Asian-associated ancestry cluster reportedly showed fewer N-insertions than the approximately 660-donor mean. The study flagged about 150 TCR beta chains as cytomegalovirus-associated.

V was shortened by 7 bases and J by 6 bases, with 22 bases between the two germline ends. The CDR3 has 16 amino acids. Germline V gives CDR1 LNHDA, CDR2 SQIVND (reference sequence). The study ran its PCR with 60 Vbeta and 13 Jbeta primers. Measured with immunoSEQ multiplex PCR; TCRdb has only the in-frame clones, and not every one. The sample yields approximately 150,000 clones, 73% seen once. This clonotype was obtained from a woman aged 18-29 years in good health and CMV-seronegative. V and J are TRBV19 and TRBJ2-1, with D possibly matching TRBD1 (7 bases). The sequenced sample was PBMCs. The CDR3, as DNA: TGTGCCAGTACCATGGCGACAGGGAGGCCACGCAATGAGCAGTTCTTC. Its protein is CASTMATGRPRNEQFF.